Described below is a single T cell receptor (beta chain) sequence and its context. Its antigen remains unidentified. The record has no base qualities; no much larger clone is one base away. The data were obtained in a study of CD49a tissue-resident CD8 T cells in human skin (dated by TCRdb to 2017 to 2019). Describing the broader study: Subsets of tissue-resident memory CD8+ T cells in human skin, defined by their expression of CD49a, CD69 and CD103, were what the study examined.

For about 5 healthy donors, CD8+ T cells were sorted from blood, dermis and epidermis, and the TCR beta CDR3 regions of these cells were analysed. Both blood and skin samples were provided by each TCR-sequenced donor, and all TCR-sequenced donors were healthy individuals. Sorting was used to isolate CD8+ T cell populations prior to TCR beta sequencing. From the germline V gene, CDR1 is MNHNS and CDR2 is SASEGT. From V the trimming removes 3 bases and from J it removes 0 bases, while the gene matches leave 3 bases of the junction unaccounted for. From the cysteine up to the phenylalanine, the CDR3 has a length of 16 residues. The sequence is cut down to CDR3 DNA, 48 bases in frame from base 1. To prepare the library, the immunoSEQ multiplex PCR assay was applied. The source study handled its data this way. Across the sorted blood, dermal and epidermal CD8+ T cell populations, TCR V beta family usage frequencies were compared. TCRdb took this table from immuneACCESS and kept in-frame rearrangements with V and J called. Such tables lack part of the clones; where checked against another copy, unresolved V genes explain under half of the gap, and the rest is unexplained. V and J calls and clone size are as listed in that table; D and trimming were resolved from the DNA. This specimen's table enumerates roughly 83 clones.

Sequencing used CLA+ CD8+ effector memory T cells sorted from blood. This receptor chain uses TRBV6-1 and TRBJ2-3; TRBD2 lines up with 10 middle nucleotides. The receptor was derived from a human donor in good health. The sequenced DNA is TGTGCCAGCAGTGACGGAGCGGGAGGGAGCACAGATACGCAGTATTTT. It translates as CASSDGAGGSTDTQYF.